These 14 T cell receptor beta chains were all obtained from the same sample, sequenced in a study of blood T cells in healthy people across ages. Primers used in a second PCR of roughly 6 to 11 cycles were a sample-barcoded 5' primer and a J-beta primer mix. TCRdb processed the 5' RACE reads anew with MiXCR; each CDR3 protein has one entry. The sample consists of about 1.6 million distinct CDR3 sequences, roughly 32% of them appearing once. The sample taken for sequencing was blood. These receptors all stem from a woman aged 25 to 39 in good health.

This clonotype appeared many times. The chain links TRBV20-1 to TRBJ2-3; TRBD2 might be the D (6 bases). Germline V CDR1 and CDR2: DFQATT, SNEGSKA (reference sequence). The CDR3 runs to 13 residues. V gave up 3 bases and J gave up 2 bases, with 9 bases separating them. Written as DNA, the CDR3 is TGCAGTGCTAGGATAGCGGTCACAGATACGCAGTATTTT. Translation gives CSARIAVTDTQYF.

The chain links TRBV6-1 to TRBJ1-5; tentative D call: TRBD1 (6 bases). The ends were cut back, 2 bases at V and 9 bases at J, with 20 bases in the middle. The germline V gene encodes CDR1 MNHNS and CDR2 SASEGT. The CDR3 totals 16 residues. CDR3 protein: CASSERGDWASRPQHF. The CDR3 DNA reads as TGTGCCAGCAGTGAAAGGGGGGATTGGGCCTCTCGGCCCCAGCATTTT.

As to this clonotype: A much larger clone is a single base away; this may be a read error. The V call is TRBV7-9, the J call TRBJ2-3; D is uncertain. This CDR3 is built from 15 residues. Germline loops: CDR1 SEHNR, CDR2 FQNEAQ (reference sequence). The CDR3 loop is CACSSGQNPTDTQYF. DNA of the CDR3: TGTGCCTGCAGCTCCGGCCAAAACCCCACAGATACGCAGTATTTT.

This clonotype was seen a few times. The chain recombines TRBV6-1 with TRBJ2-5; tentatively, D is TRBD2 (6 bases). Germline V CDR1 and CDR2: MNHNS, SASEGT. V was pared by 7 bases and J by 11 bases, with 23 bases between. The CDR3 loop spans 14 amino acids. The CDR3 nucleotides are TGTGCCAGCACCTTAGCGGTGGCCTCGGGGGAGCAGTACTTC. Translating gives CASTLAVASGEQYF.

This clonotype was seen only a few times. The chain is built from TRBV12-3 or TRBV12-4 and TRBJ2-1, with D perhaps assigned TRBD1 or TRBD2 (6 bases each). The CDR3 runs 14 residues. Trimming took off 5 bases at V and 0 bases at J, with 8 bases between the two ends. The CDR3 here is CASSKGGSYNEQFF. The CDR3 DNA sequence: TGTGCCAGCAGTAAGGGGGGCTCCTACAATGAGCAGTTCTTC.

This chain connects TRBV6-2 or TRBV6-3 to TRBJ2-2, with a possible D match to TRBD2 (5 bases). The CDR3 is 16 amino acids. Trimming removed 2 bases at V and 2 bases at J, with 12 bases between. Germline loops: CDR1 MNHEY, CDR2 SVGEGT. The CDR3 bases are TGTGCCAGCAGTTACAATCGGGAAAAAAACACCGGGGAGCTGTTTTTT. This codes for CASSYNREKNTGELFF.

Here the CDR3 reads CASSSWGGRTEAFF. As DNA, the CDR3 is TGTGCCAGCAGCTCCTGGGGGGGGCGGACTGAAGCTTTCTTT. V and J are TRBV3-1 and TRBJ1-1; a weak D match, TRBD1 (6 bases). This CDR3 contains 14 residues. The germline V gene has CDR1 LGHDT and CDR2 YNNKEL (reference sequence). The V end was cut by 5 bases, the J end by 5 bases, with 15 bases between.

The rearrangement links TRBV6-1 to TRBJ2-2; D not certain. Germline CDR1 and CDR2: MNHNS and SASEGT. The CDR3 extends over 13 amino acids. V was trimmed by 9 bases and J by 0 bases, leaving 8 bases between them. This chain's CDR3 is CASWGSNTGELFF. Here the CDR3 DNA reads TGTGCCAGTTGGGGTTCGAACACCGGGGAGCTGTTTTTT.

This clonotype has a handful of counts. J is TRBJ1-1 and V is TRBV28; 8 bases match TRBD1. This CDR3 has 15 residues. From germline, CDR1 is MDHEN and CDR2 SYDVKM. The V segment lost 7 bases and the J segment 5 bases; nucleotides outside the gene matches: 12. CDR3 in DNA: TGTGCCAGCACTGGGAAGACAGGGGAAGGAACTGAAGCTTTCTTT. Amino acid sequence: CASTGKTGEGTEAFF.

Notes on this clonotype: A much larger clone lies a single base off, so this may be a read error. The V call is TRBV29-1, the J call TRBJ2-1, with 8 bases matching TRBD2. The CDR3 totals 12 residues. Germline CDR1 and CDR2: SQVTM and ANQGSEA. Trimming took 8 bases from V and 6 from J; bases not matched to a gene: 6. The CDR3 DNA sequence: TGCAGCATCTGGACTAGCTCCAATGAGCAGTTCTTC. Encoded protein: CSIWTSSNEQFF.

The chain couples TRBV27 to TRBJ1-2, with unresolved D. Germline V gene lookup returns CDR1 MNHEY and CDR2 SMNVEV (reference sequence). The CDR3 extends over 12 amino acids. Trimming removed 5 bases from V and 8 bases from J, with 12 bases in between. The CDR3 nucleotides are TGTGCCAGCAGTCCCCACCCCTGGGGCTACACCTTC. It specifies CASSPHPWGYTF.

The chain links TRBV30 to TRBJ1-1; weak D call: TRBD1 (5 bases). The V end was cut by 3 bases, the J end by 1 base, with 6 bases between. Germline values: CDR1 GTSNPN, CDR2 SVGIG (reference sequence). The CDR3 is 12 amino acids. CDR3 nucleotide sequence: TGTGCCTGGAGCGGGACGAACACTGAAGCTTTCTTT. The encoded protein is CAWSGTNTEAFF. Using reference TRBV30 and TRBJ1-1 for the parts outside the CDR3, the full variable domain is SQTIHQWPATLVQPVGSPLSLECTVEGTSNPNLYWYRQAAGRGLQLLFYSVGIGQISSEVPQNLSASRPQDRQFILSSKKLLLSDSGFYLCAWSGTNTEAFFGQGTRLTVV.

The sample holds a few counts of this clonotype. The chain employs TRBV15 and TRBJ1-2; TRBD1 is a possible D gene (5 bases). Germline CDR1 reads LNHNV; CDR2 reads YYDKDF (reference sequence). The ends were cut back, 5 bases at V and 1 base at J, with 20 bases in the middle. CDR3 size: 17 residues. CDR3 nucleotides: TGTGCCACCAGCGGAGGGGTTGTGGCGTCCATTAACTATGGCTACACCTTC. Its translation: CATSGGVVASINYGYTF. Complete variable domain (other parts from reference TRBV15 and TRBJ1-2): DAMVIQNPRYQVTQFGKPVTLSCSQTLNHNVMYWYQQKSSQAPKLLFHYYDKDFNNEADTPDNFQSRRPNTSFCFLDIRSPGLGDTAMYLCATSGGVVASINYGYTFGSGTRLTVV.

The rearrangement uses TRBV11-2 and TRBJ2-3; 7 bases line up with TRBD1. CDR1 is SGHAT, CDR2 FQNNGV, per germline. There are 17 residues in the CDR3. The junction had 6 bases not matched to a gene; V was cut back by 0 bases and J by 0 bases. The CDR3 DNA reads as TGTGCCAGCAGCTTAGATCAAAGGGGGCTAAGCACAGATACGCAGTATTTT. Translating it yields CASSLDQRGLSTDTQYF.